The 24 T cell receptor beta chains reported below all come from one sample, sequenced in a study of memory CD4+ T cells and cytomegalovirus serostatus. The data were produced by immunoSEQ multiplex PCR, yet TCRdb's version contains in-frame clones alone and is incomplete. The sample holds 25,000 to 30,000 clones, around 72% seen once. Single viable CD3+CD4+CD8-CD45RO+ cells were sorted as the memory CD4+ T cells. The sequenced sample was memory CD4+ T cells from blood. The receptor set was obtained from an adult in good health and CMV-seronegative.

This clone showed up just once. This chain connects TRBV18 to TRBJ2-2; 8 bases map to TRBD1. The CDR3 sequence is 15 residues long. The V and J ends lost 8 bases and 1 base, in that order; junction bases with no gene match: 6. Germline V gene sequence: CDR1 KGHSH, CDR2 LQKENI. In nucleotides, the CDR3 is TGTGCCAGCCACGGACAGGGAGGGAACACCGGGGAGCTGTTTTTT. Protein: CASHGQGGNTGELFF.

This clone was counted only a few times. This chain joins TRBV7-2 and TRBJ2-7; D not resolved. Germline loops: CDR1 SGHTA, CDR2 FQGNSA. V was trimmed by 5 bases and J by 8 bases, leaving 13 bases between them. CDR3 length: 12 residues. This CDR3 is CASSLPTGQQYF. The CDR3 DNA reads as TGTGCCAGCAGCCTACCCACGGGCCAGCAGTACTTC.

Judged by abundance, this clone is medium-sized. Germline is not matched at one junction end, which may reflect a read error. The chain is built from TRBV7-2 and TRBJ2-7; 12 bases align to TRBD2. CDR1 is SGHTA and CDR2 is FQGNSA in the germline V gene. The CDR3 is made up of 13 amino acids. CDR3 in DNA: TGTGCCAGCAGCTTAACTAGCGGGGGGCACTTACAGTTC. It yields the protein CASSLTSGGHLQF. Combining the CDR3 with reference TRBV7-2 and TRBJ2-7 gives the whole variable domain GAGVSQSPSNKVTEKGKDVELRCDPISGHTALYWYRQSLGQGLEFLIYFQGNSAPDKSGLPSDRFSAERTGGSVSTLTIQRTQQEDSAVYLCASSLTSGGHLQFGPGTRLTVT.

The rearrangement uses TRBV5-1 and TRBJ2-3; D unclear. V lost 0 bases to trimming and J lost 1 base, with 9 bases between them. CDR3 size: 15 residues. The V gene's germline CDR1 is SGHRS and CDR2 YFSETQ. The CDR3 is CASSLALDRTDTQYF. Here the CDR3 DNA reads TGCGCCAGCAGCTTGGCGTTGGATCGCACAGATACGCAGTATTTT.

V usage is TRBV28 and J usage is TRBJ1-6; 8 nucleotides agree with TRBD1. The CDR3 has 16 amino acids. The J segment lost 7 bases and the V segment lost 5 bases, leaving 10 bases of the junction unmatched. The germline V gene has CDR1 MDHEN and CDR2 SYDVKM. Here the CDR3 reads CASSTDRGRGNSPLHF. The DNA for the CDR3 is TGTGCCAGCAGTACCGACAGGGGTAGGGGCAATTCACCCCTCCACTTT.

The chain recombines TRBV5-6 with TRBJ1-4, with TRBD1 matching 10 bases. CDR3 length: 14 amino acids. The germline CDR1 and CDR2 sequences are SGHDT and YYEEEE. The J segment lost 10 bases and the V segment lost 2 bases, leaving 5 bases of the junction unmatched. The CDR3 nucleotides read TGTGCCAGCAGCTTACGGGACAGGGGTTCAAAACTGTTTTTT. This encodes CASSLRDRGSKLFF.

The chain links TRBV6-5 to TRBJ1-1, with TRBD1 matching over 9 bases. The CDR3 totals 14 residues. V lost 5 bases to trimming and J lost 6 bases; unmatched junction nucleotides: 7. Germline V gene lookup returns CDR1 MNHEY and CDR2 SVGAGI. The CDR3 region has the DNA TGTGCCAGCAGTAAACAGGGGGCGTTCGCTGAAGCTTTCTTT. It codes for CASSKQGAFAEAFF.

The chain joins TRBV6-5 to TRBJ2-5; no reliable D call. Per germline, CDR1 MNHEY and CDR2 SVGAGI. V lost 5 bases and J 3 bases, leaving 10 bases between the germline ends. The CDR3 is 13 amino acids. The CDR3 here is CASSPLRKETQYF. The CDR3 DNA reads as TGTGCCAGCAGTCCTCTCCGAAAAGAGACCCAGTACTTC.

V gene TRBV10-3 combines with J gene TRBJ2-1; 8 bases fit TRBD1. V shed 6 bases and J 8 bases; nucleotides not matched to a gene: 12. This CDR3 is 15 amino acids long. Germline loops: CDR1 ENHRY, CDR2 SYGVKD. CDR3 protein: CAIRAGTSTGDEQFF. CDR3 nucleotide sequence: TGTGCCATCAGGGCTGGGACCTCGACAGGGGATGAGCAGTTCTTC.

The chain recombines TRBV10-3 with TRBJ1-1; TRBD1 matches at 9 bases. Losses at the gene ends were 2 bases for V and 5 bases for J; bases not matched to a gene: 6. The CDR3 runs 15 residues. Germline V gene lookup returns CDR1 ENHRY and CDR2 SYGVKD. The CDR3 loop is CAISEAGQGRTEAFF. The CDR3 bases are TGTGCCATCAGTGAGGCGGGACAGGGAAGGACTGAAGCTTTCTTT.

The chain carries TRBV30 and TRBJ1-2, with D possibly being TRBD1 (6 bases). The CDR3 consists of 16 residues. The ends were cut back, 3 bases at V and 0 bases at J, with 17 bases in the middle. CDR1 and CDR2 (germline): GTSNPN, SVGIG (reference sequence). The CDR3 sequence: CAWSVGQLRANYGYTF. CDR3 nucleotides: TGTGCCTGGAGCGTCGGACAGTTACGAGCTAACTATGGCTACACCTTC.

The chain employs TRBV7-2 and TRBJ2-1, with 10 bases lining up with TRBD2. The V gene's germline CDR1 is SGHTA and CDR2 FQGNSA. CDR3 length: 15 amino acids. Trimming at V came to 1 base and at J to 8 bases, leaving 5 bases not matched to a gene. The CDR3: CASSLDQRGGDEQFF. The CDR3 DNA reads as TGTGCCAGCAGCTTAGACCAGCGGGGGGGGGATGAGCAGTTCTTC. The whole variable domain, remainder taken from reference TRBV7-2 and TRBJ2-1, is GAGVSQSPSNKVTEKGKDVELRCDPISGHTALYWYRQSLGQGLEFLIYFQGNSAPDKSGLPSDRFSAERTGGSVSTLTIQRTQQEDSAVYLCASSLDQRGGDEQFFGPGTRLTVL.

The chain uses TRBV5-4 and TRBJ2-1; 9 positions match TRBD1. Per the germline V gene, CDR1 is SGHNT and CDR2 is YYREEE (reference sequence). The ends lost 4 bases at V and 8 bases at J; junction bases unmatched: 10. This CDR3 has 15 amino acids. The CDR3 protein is CASSRPGTGWDEQFF. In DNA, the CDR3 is TGTGCCAGCAGCCGACCCGGGACAGGGTGGGATGAGCAGTTCTTC. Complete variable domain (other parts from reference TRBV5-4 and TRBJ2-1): ETGVTQSPTHLIKTRGQQVTLRCSSQSGHNTVSWYQQALGQGPQFIFQYYREEENGRGNFPPRFSGLQFPNYSSELNVNALELDDSALYLCASSRPGTGWDEQFFGPGTRLTVL.

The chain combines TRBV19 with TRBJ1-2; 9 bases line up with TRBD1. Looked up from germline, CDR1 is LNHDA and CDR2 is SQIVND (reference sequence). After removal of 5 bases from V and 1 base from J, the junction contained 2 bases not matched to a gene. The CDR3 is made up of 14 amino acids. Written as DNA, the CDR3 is TGTGCCAGTAGTGGACAGGGGTTTAACTATGGCTACACCTTC. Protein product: CASSGQGFNYGYTF.

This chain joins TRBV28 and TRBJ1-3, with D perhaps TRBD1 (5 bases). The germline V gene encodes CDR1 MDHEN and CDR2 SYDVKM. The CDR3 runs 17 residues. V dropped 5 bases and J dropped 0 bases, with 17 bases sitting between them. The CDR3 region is CASSRDTGRLSGNTIYF. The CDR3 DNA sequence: TGTGCCAGCAGTCGAGACACGGGACGGCTCTCTGGAAACACCATATATTTT.

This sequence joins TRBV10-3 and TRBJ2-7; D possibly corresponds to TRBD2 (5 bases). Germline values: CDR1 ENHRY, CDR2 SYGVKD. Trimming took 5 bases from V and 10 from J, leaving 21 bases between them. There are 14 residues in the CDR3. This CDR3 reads CAISSAGTRAAQYF. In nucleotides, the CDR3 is TGTGCCATCAGTTCCGCCGGTACGAGGGCCGCCCAGTACTTC.

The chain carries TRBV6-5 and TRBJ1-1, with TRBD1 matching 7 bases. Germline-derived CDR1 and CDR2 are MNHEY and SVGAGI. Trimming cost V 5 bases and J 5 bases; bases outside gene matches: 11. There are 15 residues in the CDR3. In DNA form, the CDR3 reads TGTGCCAGCAGTAGTTTAGGGGGCTGGAGGACTGAAGCTTTCTTT. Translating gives CASSSLGGWRTEAFF.

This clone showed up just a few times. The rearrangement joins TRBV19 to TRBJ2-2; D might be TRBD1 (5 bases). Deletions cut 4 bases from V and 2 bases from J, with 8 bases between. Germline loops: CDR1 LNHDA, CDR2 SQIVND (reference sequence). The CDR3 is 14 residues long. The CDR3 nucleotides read TGTGCCAGTAGTACACAGGACAACACCGGGGAGCTGTTTTTT. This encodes CASSTQDNTGELFF.

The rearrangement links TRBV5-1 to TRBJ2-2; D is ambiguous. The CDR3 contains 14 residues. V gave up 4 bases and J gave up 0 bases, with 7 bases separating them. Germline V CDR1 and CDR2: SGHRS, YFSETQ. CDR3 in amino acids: CASSVHTNTGELFF. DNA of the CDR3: TGCGCCAGCAGCGTCCATACGAACACCGGGGAGCTGTTTTTT.

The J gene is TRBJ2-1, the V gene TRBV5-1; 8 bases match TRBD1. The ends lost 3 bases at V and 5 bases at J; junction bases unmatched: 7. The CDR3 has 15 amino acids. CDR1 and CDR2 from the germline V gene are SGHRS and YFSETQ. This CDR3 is CASSWAGTGNNEQFF. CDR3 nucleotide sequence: TGCGCCAGCAGCTGGGCCGGGACAGGCAACAATGAGCAGTTCTTC.

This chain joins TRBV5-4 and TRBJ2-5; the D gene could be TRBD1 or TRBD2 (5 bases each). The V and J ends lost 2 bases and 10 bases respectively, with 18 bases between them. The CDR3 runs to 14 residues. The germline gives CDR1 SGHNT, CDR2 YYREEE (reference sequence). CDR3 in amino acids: CASSFNEGTRIQYF. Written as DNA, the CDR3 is TGTGCCAGCAGCTTTAACGAAGGGACCAGAATCCAGTACTTC. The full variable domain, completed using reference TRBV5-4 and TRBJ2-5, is ETGVTQSPTHLIKTRGQQVTLRCSSQSGHNTVSWYQQALGQGPQFIFQYYREEENGRGNFPPRFSGLQFPNYSSELNVNALELDDSALYLCASSFNEGTRIQYFGPGTRLLVL.

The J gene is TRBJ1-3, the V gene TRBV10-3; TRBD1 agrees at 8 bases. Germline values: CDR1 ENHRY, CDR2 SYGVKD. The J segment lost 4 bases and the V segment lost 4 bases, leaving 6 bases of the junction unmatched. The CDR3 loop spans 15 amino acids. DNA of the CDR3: TGTGCCATCAGTGGGCAGGGGGCCGGAGGAAACACCATATATTTT. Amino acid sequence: CAISGQGAGGNTIYF.

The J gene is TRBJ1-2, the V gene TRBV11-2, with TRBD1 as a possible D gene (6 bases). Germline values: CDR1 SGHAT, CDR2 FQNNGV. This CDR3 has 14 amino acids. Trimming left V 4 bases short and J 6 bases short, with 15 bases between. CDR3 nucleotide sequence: TGTGCCAGCAGCTCTATAGGGAGGGGGAATGGCTACACCTTC. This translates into CASSSIGRGNGYTF.

The DNA for the CDR3 is TGTGCCAGCAGCTTGGAAAGGAGACTTTACTATGGCTACACCTTC. Its translation: CASSLERRLYYGYTF. J is TRBJ1-2 and V is TRBV11-2, with D unresolved. Germline-derived CDR1 and CDR2 are SGHAT and FQNNGV. Trimming shortened V by 3 bases and J by 3 bases, and 14 bases separated the two germline ends. The CDR3 spans 15 residues.